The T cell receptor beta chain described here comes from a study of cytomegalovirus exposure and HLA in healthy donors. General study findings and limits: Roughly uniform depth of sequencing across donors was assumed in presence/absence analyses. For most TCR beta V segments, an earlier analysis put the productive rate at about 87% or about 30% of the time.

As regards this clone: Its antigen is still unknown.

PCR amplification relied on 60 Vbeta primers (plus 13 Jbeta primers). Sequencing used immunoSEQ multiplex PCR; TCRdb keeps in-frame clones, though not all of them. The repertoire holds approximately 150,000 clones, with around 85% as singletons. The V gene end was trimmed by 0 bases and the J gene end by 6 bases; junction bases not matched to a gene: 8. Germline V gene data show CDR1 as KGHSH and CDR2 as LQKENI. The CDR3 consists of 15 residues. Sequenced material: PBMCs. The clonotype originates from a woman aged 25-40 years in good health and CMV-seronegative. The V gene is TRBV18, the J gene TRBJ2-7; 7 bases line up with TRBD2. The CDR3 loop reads CASSPPGGTTREQYF. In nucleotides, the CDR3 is TGTGCCAGCTCACCACCGGGGGGGACTACGCGCGAGCAGTACTTC.